The T cell receptor beta chain described here comes from a study of molecular identifiers for immune sequencing clone quantification. General study results and limits: It was shown that clones above 20 RNA copies held over 98% of effector molecules, but under 1% in naive cells.

Points on this clonotype: Antigen unknown. At one end, the junction sequence differs from germline, possibly due to a read error.

TCRdb reanalysed the PCR reads using MiXCR and keeps one entry per CDR3 protein. The sample has just under 65,000 distinct CDR3 sequences; around a sixth are singletons. The receptor comes from a human donor in good health. Some libraries in this study had Jurkat cell RNA spiked in. Sequenced input: naive CD8+ T cells from blood, with Jurkat cell RNA spiked in. Subset here: FACS-sorted CD8+CD4-CCR7+CD45RA+ naive T cells.

The CDR3 loop is CSARIYADARAINYGCTF. CDR3 nucleotide sequence: TGCAGTGCTAGAATTTATGCCGATGCGAGGGCGATTAACTATGGCTGCACCTTC. The chain couples TRBV20-1 to TRBJ1-2, with D unresolved. Germline loops: CDR1 DFQATT, CDR2 SNEGSKA (reference sequence). The CDR3 has 18 residues.